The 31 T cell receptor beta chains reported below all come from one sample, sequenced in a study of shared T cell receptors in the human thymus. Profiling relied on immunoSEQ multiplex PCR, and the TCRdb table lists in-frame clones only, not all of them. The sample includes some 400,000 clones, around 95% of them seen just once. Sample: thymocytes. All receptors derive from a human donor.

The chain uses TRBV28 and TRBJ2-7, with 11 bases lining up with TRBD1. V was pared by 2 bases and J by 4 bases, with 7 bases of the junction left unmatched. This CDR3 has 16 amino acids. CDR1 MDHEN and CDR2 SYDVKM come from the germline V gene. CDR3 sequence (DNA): TGTGCCAGCAGTTTACTGCGGGACAGGGGGATGTACGAGCAGTACTTC. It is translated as CASSLLRDRGMYEQYF. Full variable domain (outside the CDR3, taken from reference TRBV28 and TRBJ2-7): DVKVTQSSRYLVKRTGEKVFLECVQDMDHENMFWYRQDPGLGLRLIYFSYDVKMKEKGDIPEGYSVSREKKERFSLILESASTNQTSMYLCASSLLRDRGMYEQYFGPGTRLTVT.

The CDR3 reads CAISPTGQGTDTQYF. Here the CDR3 DNA reads TGTGCCATCAGTCCAACGGGACAGGGCACAGATACGCAGTATTTT. The V and J genes are TRBV10-3 and TRBJ2-3; TRBD1 agrees at 8 bases. The CDR3 consists of 15 residues. V shed 5 bases, J shed 1 base, and the junction held 5 bases outside the gene matches. CDR1 and CDR2 (germline): ENHRY, SYGVKD.

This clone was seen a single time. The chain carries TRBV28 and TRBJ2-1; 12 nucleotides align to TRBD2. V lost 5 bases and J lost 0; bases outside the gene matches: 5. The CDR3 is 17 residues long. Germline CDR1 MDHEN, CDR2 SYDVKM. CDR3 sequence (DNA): TGTGCCAGCAGTATAACTAGCGGGAGGTCCTCCTACAATGAGCAGTTCTTC. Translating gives CASSITSGRSSYNEQFF.

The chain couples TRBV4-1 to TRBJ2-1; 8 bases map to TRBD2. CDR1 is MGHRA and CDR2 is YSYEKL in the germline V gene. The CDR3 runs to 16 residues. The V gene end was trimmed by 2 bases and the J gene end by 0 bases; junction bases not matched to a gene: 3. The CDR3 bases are TGCGCCAGCAGCCAACAAGCGGGGGCCTCCTACAATGAGCAGTTCTTC. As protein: CASSQQAGASYNEQFF.

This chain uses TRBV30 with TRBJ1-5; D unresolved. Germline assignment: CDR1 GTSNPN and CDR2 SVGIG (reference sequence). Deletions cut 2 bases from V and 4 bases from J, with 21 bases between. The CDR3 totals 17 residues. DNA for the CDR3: TGTGCCTGGAGTCCGCGTAAGAACTCGAGAAAAAATCAGCCCCAGCATTTT. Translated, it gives CAWSPRKNSRKNQPQHF.

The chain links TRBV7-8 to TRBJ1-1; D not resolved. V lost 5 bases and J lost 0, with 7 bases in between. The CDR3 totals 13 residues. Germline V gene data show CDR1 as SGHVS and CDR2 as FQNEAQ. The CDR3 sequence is CASSGTVNTEAFF. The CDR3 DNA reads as TGTGCCAGCAGCGGAACAGTGAACACTGAAGCTTTCTTT.

CDR3 sequence (DNA): TGTGCCAGCAGTTGGGGGACTAGCGGGAGTGGGGGTGCAGATACGCAGTATTTT. Encoded protein: CASSWGTSGSGGADTQYF. This sequence joins TRBV7-6 and TRBJ2-3; the match to TRBD2 covers 14 bases. The CDR3 sequence is 18 residues long. V lost 6 bases to trimming and J lost 4 bases; unmatched junction nucleotides: 12. From germline, CDR1 is SGHVS and CDR2 FNYEAQ.

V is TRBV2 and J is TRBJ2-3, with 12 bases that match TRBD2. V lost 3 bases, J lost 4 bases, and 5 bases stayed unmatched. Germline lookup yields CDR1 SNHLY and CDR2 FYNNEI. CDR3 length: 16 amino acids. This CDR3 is CASSDWLAGGPDTQYF. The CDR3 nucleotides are TGTGCCAGCAGTGATTGGCTAGCGGGAGGGCCAGATACGCAGTATTTT.

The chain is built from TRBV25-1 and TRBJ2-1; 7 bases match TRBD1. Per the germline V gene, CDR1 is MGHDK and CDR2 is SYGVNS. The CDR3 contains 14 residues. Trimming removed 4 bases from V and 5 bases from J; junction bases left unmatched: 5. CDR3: CASSGRTGNNEQFF. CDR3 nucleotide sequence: TGTGCCAGCAGTGGGAGGACAGGTAACAATGAGCAGTTCTTC.

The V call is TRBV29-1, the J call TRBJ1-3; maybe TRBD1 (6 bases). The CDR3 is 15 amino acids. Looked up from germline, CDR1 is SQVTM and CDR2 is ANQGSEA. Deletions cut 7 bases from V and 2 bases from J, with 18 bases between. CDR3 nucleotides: TGCAGCGCCCTAGCGTGGGGGGGCGCTGGAAACACCATATATTTT. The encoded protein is CSALAWGGAGNTIYF.

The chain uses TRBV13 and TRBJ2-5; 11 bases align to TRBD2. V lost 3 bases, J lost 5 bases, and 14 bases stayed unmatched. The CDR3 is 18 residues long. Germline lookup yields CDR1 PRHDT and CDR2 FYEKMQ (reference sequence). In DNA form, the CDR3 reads TGTGCCAGCAGCTTTCGACCGGGACTAGCGGATCCGTCGGAGACCCAGTACTTC. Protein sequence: CASSFRPGLADPSETQYF.

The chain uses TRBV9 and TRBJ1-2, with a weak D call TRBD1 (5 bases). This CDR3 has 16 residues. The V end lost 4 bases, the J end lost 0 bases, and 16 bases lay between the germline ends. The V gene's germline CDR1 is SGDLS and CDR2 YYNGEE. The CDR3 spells CASSPSAGGTNYGYTF. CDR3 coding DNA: TGTGCCAGCAGCCCCTCGGCGGGGGGGACTAACTATGGCTACACCTTC.

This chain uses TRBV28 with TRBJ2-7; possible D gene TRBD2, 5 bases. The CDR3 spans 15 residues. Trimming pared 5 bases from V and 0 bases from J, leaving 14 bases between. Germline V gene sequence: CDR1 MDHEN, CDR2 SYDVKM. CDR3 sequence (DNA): TGTGCCAGCAGTGAGCCTACTAGGAGCTCCTACGAGCAGTACTTC. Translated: CASSEPTRSSYEQYF.

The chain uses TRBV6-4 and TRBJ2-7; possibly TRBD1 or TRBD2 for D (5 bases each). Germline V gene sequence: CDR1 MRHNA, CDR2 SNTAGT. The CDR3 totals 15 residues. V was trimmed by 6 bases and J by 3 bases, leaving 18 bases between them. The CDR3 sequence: CASSLGPRMVYEQYF. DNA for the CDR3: TGTGCCAGCAGCCTGGGACCGAGGATGGTCTACGAGCAGTACTTC.

Here the CDR3 DNA reads TGTGCCAGCAGTTCCAGCCCGGAGGGCTTGAGTAATGAAAAACTGTTTTTT. Residues: CASSSSPEGLSNEKLFF. The J gene is TRBJ1-4, the V gene TRBV5-4; no firm D call. Trimming stripped 5 bases from V and 4 bases from J, with 21 bases between. This CDR3 contains 17 residues. Germline V gives CDR1 SGHNT, CDR2 YYREEE (reference sequence).

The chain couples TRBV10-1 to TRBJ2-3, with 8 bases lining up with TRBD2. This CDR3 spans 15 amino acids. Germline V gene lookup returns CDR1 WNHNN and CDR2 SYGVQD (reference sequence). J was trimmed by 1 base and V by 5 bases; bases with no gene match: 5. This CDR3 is CASSPTSGGTDTQYF. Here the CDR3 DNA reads TGCGCCAGCAGTCCTACTAGCGGCGGCACAGATACGCAGTATTTT.

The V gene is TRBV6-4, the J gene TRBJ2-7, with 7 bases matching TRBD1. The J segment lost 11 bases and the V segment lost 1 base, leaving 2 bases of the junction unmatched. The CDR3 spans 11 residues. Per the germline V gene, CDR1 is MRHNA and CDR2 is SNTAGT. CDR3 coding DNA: TGTGCCAGCAGTGACTGGACAGGAAAGTACTTC. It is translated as CASSDWTGKYF.

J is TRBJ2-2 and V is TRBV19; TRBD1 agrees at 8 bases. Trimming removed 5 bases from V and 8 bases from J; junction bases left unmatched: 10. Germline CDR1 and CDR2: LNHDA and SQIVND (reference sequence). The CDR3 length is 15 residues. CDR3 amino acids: CASSPWTGLGGELFF. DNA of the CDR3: TGTGCCAGTAGTCCGTGGACAGGGCTCGGGGGGGAGCTGTTTTTT.

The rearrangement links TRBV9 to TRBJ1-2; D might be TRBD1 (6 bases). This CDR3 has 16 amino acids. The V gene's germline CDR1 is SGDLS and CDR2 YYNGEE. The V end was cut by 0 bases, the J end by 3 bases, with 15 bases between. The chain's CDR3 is CASSVEFGGAYYGYTF. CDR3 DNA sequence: TGTGCCAGCAGCGTAGAATTCGGGGGCGCCTACTATGGCTACACCTTC.

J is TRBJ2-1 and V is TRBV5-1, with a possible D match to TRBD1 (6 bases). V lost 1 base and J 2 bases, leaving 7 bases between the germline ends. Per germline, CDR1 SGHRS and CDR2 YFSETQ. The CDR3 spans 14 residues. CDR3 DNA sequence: TGCGCCAGCAGCTTGCACAGGGCCTACAATGAGCAGTTCTTC. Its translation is CASSLHRAYNEQFF. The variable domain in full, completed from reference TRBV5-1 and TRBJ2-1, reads KAGVTQTPRYLIKTRGQQVTLSCSPISGHRSVSWYQQTPGQGLQFLFEYFSETQRNKGNFPGRFSGRQFSNSRSEMNVSTLELGDSALYLCASSLHRAYNEQFFGPGTRLTVL.

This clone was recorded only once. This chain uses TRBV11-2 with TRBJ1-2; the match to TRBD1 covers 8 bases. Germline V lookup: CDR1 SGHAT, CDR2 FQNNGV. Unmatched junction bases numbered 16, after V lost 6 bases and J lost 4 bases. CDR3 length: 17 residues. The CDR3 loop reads CASSLTGGKLAIYGYTF. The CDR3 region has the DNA TGTGCCAGCAGTCTTACAGGGGGGAAGTTGGCTATCTATGGCTACACCTTC.

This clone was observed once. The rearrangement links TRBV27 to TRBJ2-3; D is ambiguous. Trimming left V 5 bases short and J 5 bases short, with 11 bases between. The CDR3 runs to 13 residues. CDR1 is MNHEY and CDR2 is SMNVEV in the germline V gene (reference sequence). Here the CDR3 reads CASSSQRGDTQYF. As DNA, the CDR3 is TGTGCCAGCAGTAGTCAGAGAGGAGATACGCAGTATTTT.

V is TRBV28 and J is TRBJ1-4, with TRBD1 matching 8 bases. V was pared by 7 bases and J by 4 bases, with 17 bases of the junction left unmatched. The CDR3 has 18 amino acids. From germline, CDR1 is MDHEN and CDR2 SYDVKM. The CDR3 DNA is TGTGCCAGCAATCTTCAGGGGGCTTGGGAAGGTGATAATGAAAAACTGTTTTTT. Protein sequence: CASNLQGAWEGDNEKLFF. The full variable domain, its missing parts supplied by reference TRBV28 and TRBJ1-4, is DVKVTQSSRYLVKRTGEKVFLECVQDMDHENMFWYRQDPGLGLRLIYFSYDVKMKEKGDIPEGYSVSREKKERFSLILESASTNQTSMYLCASNLQGAWEGDNEKLFFGSGTQLSVL.

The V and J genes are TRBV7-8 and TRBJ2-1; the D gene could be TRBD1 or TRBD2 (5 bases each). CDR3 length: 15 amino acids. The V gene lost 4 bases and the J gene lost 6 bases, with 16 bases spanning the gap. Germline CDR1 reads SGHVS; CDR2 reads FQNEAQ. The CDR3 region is CASSSVGGKGNEQFF. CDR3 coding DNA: TGTGCCAGCAGCTCGGTTGGGGGAAAAGGCAATGAGCAGTTCTTC.

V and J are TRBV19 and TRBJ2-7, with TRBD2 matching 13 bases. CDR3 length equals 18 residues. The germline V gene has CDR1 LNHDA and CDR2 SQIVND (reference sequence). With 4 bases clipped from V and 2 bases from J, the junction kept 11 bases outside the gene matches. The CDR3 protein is CASSNSPGTSGNPYEQYF. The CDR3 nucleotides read TGTGCCAGTAGTAACAGCCCGGGGACTAGCGGGAACCCCTACGAGCAGTACTTC.

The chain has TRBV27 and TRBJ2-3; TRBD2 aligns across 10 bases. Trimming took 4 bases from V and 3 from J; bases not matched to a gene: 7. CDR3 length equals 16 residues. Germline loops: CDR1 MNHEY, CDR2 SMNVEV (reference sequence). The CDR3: CASSSLRGLATDTQYF. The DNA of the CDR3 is TGTGCCAGCAGTTCCCTACGGGGACTAGCGACAGATACGCAGTATTTT.

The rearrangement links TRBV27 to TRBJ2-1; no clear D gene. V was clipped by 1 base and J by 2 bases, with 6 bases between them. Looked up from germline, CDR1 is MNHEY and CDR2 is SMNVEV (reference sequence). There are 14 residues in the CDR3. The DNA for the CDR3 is TGTGCCAGCAGTTTATGCGGAACCTACAATGAGCAGTTCTTC. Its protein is CASSLCGTYNEQFF.

The CDR3 region is CASSSGTSAPTYEQYF. The CDR3, as DNA: TGTGCCAGCAGCTCCGGGACTAGCGCCCCAACCTACGAGCAGTACTTC. The gene calls are TRBV7-2 and TRBJ2-7; TRBD2 matches at 10 bases. J was trimmed by 2 bases and V by 4 bases; bases with no gene match: 8. Germline V gene data show CDR1 as SGHTA and CDR2 as FQGNSA. This CDR3 contains 16 residues.

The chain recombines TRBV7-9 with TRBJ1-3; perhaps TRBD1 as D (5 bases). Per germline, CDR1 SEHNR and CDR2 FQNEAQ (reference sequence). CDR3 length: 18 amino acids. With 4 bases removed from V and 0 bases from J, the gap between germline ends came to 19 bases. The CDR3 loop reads CASSYFYQGRFSGNTIYF. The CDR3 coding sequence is TGTGCCAGCAGCTACTTCTATCAGGGCCGTTTCTCTGGAAACACCATATATTTT.

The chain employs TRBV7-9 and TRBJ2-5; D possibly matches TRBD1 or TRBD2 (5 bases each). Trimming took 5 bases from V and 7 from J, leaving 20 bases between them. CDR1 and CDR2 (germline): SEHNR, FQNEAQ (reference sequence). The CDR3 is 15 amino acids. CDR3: CASSLRDGLDGTQYF. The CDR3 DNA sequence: TGTGCCAGCAGCCTCCGGGACGGCCTCGATGGGACCCAGTACTTC.

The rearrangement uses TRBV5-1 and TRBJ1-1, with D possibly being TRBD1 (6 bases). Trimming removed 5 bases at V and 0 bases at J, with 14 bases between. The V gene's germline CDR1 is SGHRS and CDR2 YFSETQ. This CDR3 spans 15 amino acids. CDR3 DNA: TGCGCCAGCAGTCACACGGACAGCTTGAACACTGAAGCTTTCTTT. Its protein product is CASSHTDSLNTEAFF.